The 28 T cell receptor beta chains listed next were all sequenced from one sample in a study of T cell repertoires in cytomegalovirus infection. TCRdb analysed the reads with MiXCR anew, one entry per CDR3 protein. The sample has roughly 230,000 distinct CDR3 sequences, roughly 22% seen once. Sequenced input: CD8+ T cells from PBMCs. These TCRs come from a human donor in good health (CMV status not recorded). Some clones in this sample may be carry-over from other donors' samples.

A few counts support this clonotype. The chain links TRBV11-3 to TRBJ1-1, with TRBD1 matching 7 bases. V gave up 2 bases and J gave up 5 bases; unmatched junction bases: 2. Germline V gives CDR1 SGHNT, CDR2 YENEEA. There are 13 residues in the CDR3. The CDR3, as DNA: TGTGCCAGCAGCTTAAGGGGGCAGACTGAAGCTTTCTTT. It yields the protein CASSLRGQTEAFF.

To note about this clonotype: One end of the junction fails to match germline, which may point to a read error. This rearrangement joins TRBV14 to TRBJ2-7; D unresolved. The CDR3 sequence is 14 residues long. Germline V gene sequence: CDR1 SGHDN, CDR2 FVKESK. In DNA form, the CDR3 reads TGTGCCAGCAGCCCGAGACTCAGCTCCTATGAGCAGTACTTC. This sequence encodes CASSPRLSSYEQYF. The variable domain in full, completed from reference TRBV14 and TRBJ2-7, reads EAGVTQFPSHSVIEKGQTVTLRCDPISGHDNLYWYRRVMGKEIKFLLHFVKESKQDESGMPNNRFLAERTGGTYSTLKVQPAELEDSGVYFCASSPRLSSYEQYFGPGTRLTVT.

At least ten counts were recorded for this clonotype. This chain joins TRBV7-2 and TRBJ2-5; D not certain. CDR3 length: 12 residues. Trimming removed 4 bases from V and 5 bases from J, with 8 bases in between. CDR1 is SGHTA and CDR2 is FQGNSA in the germline V gene. The CDR3 is CASSYASETQYF. The CDR3 DNA sequence: TGTGCCAGCAGCTACGCCAGCGAGACCCAGTACTTC.

Points on this clonotype: Given the absence of the conserved phenylalanine or tryptophan at the CDR3 end, a read error is likely. The chain carries TRBV7-8 and TRBJ1-1, with unresolved D. In germline, CDR1 is SGHVS, CDR2 FQNEAQ. The V end lost 3 bases, the J end lost 1 base, and 6 bases lay between the germline ends. The CDR3 covers 13 residues. CDR3 in DNA: TGTGCCAGCAGCTTTTTAACGAACACTGAAGCTTTCTCT. This gives the protein CASSFLTNTEAFS.

The V gene is TRBV6-2 or TRBV6-3, the J gene TRBJ1-5; D gene uncertain. This CDR3 has 15 residues. The V end was cut by 4 bases, the J end by 1 base, with 11 bases between. Germline values: CDR1 MNHEY, CDR2 SVGEGT. The CDR3 DNA reads as TGTGCCAGCAGTTTTCAGGCCAACAGCAATCAGCCCCAGCATTTT. This codes for CASSFQANSNQPQHF.

This clonotype showed up just a few times. The chain has TRBV3-1 and TRBJ2-3; 9 nucleotides align to TRBD1. The J segment lost 1 base and the V segment lost 3 bases, leaving 5 bases of the junction unmatched. CDR1 is LGHDT, CDR2 YNNKEL, per germline (reference sequence). The CDR3 has 16 amino acids. CDR3 sequence (DNA): TGTGCCAGCAGCCAGGGGACAGGGACCGGCACAGATACGCAGTATTTT. Translating it yields CASSQGTGTGTDTQYF.

The CDR3 DNA reads TGTGCCAGCATACCAGCCAACACCGGGGAGCTGTTTTTT. It specifies CASIPANTGELFF. The chain is built from TRBV12-3 or TRBV12-4 and TRBJ2-2; D remains ambiguous. Trimming left V 7 bases short and J 2 bases short, with 8 bases between. The CDR3 has 13 residues.

V gene TRBV10-3 combines with J gene TRBJ2-5, with D uncertain. Germline CDR1 and CDR2: ENHRY and SYGVKD. Trimming removed 4 bases from V and 2 bases from J, with 8 bases in between. The length of the CDR3 is 13 residues. This CDR3 is CAISVQGQETQYF. For the CDR3, the DNA is TGTGCCATCAGTGTCCAAGGGCAAGAGACCCAGTACTTC.

This clonotype was picked up a small number of times. The chain has TRBV6-5 and TRBJ1-1, with a tentative D call TRBD1 (5 bases). The CDR3 is 14 amino acids. Germline V CDR1 and CDR2: MNHEY, SVGAGI. Trimming took 0 bases from V and 2 from J, leaving 7 bases between them. CDR3 nucleotide sequence: TGTGCCAGCAGTTACTCGACAGAAAACACTGAAGCTTTCTTT. It translates to CASSYSTENTEAFF.

This clonotype was seen many times. The chain employs TRBV12-3 or TRBV12-4 and TRBJ2-1; no clear D. The V end lost 3 bases, the J end lost 4 bases, and 10 bases lay between the germline ends. CDR3 length: 14 amino acids. CDR3 protein: CASSFGQSYNEQFF. CDR3 in DNA: TGTGCCAGCAGTTTCGGGCAGAGTTACAATGAGCAGTTCTTC.

This clonotype has only a few counts. The chain combines TRBV28 with TRBJ2-1; 9 bases agree with TRBD2. Per the germline V gene, CDR1 is MDHEN and CDR2 is SYDVKM. The J segment lost 9 bases and the V segment lost 0 bases, leaving 6 bases of the junction unmatched. The CDR3 is made up of 15 amino acids. The CDR3 region is CASSLCYLAGSEQFF. CDR3 coding DNA: TGTGCCAGCAGTTTATGCTACCTAGCGGGGTCTGAGCAGTTCTTC.

The chain carries TRBV6-1 and TRBJ2-1, with TRBD2 identical over 12 bases. Germline-derived CDR1 and CDR2 are MNHNS and SASEGT. The CDR3 loop spans 18 amino acids. Trimming removed 4 bases from V and 5 bases from J; junction bases left unmatched: 12. Written as DNA, the CDR3 is TGTGCCAGCAGTGCTAGCGGGGGGGCCTTGATCGGGCACAATGAGCAGTTCTTC. Translated: CASSASGGALIGHNEQFF.

The sample holds many counts of this clonotype. The rearrangement links TRBV19 to TRBJ2-6; D is unresolved. This CDR3 has 14 residues. Per germline, CDR1 LNHDA and CDR2 SQIVND (reference sequence). Trimming stripped 3 bases from V and 2 bases from J, with 5 bases between. As DNA, the CDR3 is TGTGCCAGTAGTATCCAAGCTGGGGCCAACGTCCTGACTTTC. Translation gives CASSIQAGANVLTF.

Only a few counts were recorded for this clonotype. V gene TRBV2 combines with J gene TRBJ2-5; perhaps TRBD2 as D (6 bases). Trimming shortened V by 7 bases and J by 0 bases, and 12 bases separated the two germline ends. CDR1 is SNHLY and CDR2 is FYNNEI in the germline V gene. This CDR3 spans 14 amino acids. CDR3 protein: CASTAAGNQETQYF. The CDR3 coding sequence is TGTGCCAGCACCGCGGCGGGGAACCAAGAGACCCAGTACTTC.

The chain uses TRBV6-5 and TRBJ2-7, with a possible D match to TRBD1 (6 bases). V shed 0 bases and J shed 3 bases, with 15 bases lying between them. The germline V gene encodes CDR1 MNHEY and CDR2 SVGAGI. The CDR3 covers 16 residues. The CDR3 region has the DNA TGTGCCAGCAGTTACTCGGTCGGACAGCCAAACTACGAGCAGTACTTC. It specifies CASSYSVGQPNYEQYF.

This clonotype has a handful of counts. The gene calls are TRBV28 and TRBJ2-5; TRBD2 aligns across 10 bases. The germline V gene encodes CDR1 MDHEN and CDR2 SYDVKM. V gave up 4 bases and J gave up 2 bases; unmatched junction bases: 4. The CDR3 is 15 residues long. Written as DNA, the CDR3 is TGTGCCAGCAGTTCCGGGACTAGCGAGCAAGAGACCCAGTACTTC. Translated: CASSSGTSEQETQYF. Full variable domain (remainder filled in from reference TRBV28 and TRBJ2-5): DVKVTQSSRYLVKRTGEKVFLECVQDMDHENMFWYRQDPGLGLRLIYFSYDVKMKEKGDIPEGYSVSREKKERFSLILESASTNQTSMYLCASSSGTSEQETQYFGPGTRLLVL.

Ten or more counts support this clonotype. DNA for the CDR3: TGTGCCACCATGCCCGGGACAGGGTCTTACAATGAGCAGTTCTTC. This sequence encodes CATMPGTGSYNEQFF. The chain recombines TRBV28 with TRBJ2-1; 9 bases are shared with TRBD1. The CDR3 spans 15 residues. Trimming removed 10 bases from V and 4 bases from J; junction bases left unmatched: 11. CDR1 is MDHEN, CDR2 SYDVKM, per germline.

The rearrangement links TRBV20-1 to TRBJ2-7; 12 nucleotides align to TRBD2. The CDR3 extends over 13 amino acids. In germline, CDR1 is DFQATT, CDR2 SNEGSKA (reference sequence). With 4 bases clipped from V and 6 bases from J, the junction kept 4 bases outside the gene matches. DNA of the CDR3: TGCAGTGCTAATCTAGCGGGGGGGCTCGAGCAGTACTTC. It translates to CSANLAGGLEQYF.

This clonotype has ten or more counts. The chain has TRBV7-2 and TRBJ2-3, with 10 bases fitting TRBD2. CDR3 size: 16 residues. The ends lost 5 bases at V and 5 bases at J; junction bases unmatched: 10. Looked up from germline, CDR1 is SGHTA and CDR2 is FQGNSA. Written as DNA, the CDR3 is TGTGCCAGCAGCCACGGAGAGCTAGCGGGGGTAGATACGCAGTATTTT. It encodes CASSHGELAGVDTQYF.

This clonotype was detected a few times. The chain has TRBV19 and TRBJ2-7; no reliable D call. CDR1 LNHDA and CDR2 SQIVND come from the germline V gene (reference sequence). This CDR3 is 14 amino acids long. The V end lost 6 bases, the J end lost 7 bases, and 19 bases lay between the germline ends. The CDR3 sequence is CASRTTATLGEQYF. CDR3 nucleotides: TGTGCCAGTAGAACGACGGCCACGTTGGGTGAGCAGTACTTC.

The chain employs TRBV28 and TRBJ2-7; weak D call: TRBD1 (6 bases). Trimming removed 3 bases at V and 0 bases at J, with 12 bases between. Per germline, CDR1 MDHEN and CDR2 SYDVKM. This CDR3 spans 15 amino acids. The CDR3 spells CASSLLRDNSYEQYF. In DNA, the CDR3 is TGTGCCAGCAGTTTGCTCCGGGACAACTCCTACGAGCAGTACTTC. The entire variable domain, with the rest obtained from reference TRBV28 and TRBJ2-7, is as follows: DVKVTQSSRYLVKRTGEKVFLECVQDMDHENMFWYRQDPGLGLRLIYFSYDVKMKEKGDIPEGYSVSREKKERFSLILESASTNQTSMYLCASSLLRDNSYEQYFGPGTRLTVT.

This clonotype was observed a few times. The CDR3 reads CASSLMLRRDGKGETQYF. The CDR3 DNA sequence: TGTGCCAGCAGTTTGATGCTCCGCCGGGATGGGAAAGGGGAGACCCAGTACTTC. V and J are TRBV28 and TRBJ2-5; a possible D gene is TRBD2 (5 bases). The germline CDR1 and CDR2 sequences are MDHEN and SYDVKM. With 3 bases removed from V and 5 bases from J, the gap between germline ends came to 25 bases. This CDR3 spans 18 amino acids. Complete variable domain (other parts from reference TRBV28 and TRBJ2-5): DVKVTQSSRYLVKRTGEKVFLECVQDMDHENMFWYRQDPGLGLRLIYFSYDVKMKEKGDIPEGYSVSREKKERFSLILESASTNQTSMYLCASSLMLRRDGKGETQYFGPGTRLLVL.

The rearrangement joins TRBV25-1 to TRBJ2-1; D uncertain. The CDR3 length is 11 residues. Looked up from germline, CDR1 is MGHDK and CDR2 is SYGVNS. Trimming took off 4 bases at V and 9 bases at J, with 7 bases between the two ends. The CDR3 DNA reads TGTGCCAGCAGTGTTTATGGTGAGCAGTTCTTC. Its translation is CASSVYGEQFF.

The chain combines TRBV29-1 with TRBJ2-7, with no clear D. CDR1 SQVTM and CDR2 ANQGSEA come from the germline V gene. This CDR3 spans 10 amino acids. The V end was cut by 0 bases, the J end by 6 bases, with 3 bases between. CDR3 bases: TGCAGCGTTGAAGAGGGCGAGCAGTACTTC. It encodes CSVEEGEQYF.

The chain links TRBV2 to TRBJ2-5; 12 nucleotides align to TRBD1. There are 15 residues in the CDR3. Germline V gene sequence: CDR1 SNHLY, CDR2 FYNNEI. The ends lost 5 bases at V and 5 bases at J; junction bases unmatched: 6. The CDR3 bases are TGTGCCAGCAGTACCGGGACAGGGGGCCTGGAGACCCAGTACTTC. Translating gives CASSTGTGGLETQYF.

The V and J genes are TRBV12-3 or TRBV12-4 and TRBJ1-2; 7 bases fit TRBD1. Trimming took 0 bases from V and 6 from J; bases not matched to a gene: 4. The CDR3 extends over 14 amino acids. CDR3 residues: CASSLATTGHGYTF. For the CDR3, the DNA is TGTGCCAGCAGTTTAGCAACGACAGGGCATGGCTACACCTTC.

This clonotype was detected a few times. The chain is built from TRBV9 and TRBJ2-1; TRBD2 agrees at 12 bases. V shed 6 bases and J 0 bases; nucleotides not matched to a gene: 7. CDR1 and CDR2 from the germline V gene are SGDLS and YYNGEE. The CDR3 spans 17 residues. This chain's CDR3 is CASTGTSGGISYNEQFF. CDR3 coding DNA: TGTGCCAGCACCGGAACTAGCGGGGGGATCTCCTACAATGAGCAGTTCTTC.

The rearrangement uses TRBV29-1 and TRBJ1-2; 9 nucleotides agree with TRBD1. CDR1 is SQVTM, CDR2 ANQGSEA, per germline. This CDR3 region has 15 residues. The ends lost 7 bases at V and 4 bases at J; junction bases unmatched: 13. In nucleotides, the CDR3 is TGCAGCGCCAACATTGGAACAGGGGGCATCTATGGCTACACCTTC. Translated, it gives CSANIGTGGIYGYTF.